These 20 T cell receptor beta chains share one sample of origin, sequenced in a study of cytomegalovirus exposure and HLA in healthy donors. PCR employed 60 Vbeta and 13 Jbeta primers. Clones were read by immunoSEQ multiplex PCR, and TCRdb kept only the in-frame ones, dropping some. This table has around 130,000 clones, 80% appearing once. The sequencing input was PBMCs. All receptors derive from a man aged 25 to 45 in good health and CMV-seronegative.

The chain couples TRBV10-3 to TRBJ2-6, with D maybe TRBD1 (6 bases). From germline, CDR1 is ENHRY and CDR2 SYGVKD. CDR3 length equals 19 residues. Deletions cut 2 bases from V and 2 bases from J, with 19 bases between. The CDR3 spells CAISEERARGRPGANVLTF. CDR3 nucleotide sequence: TGTGCCATCAGTGAGGAGAGAGCCAGGGGTCGTCCTGGGGCCAACGTCCTGACTTTC.

This chain links TRBV7-2 with TRBJ2-7; tentative D call: TRBD2 (5 bases). Germline CDR1 SGHTA, CDR2 FQGNSA. V lost 6 bases, J lost 6 bases, and 15 bases lay in between. The CDR3 loop spans 13 amino acids. The CDR3 sequence: CASRPRAGFEQYF. The CDR3 region has the DNA TGTGCCAGCAGACCCCGCGCGGGTTTCGAGCAGTACTTC.

The chain uses TRBV29-1 and TRBJ1-1, with unresolved D. From germline, CDR1 is SQVTM and CDR2 ANQGSEA. Between the trimmed V and J ends, which lost 4 bases and 2 bases, there was a span of 11 bases. This CDR3 has 13 amino acids. The CDR3 DNA is TGCAGCGTTGCCAGAGACACTAACACTGAAGCTTTCTTT. Its translation: CSVARDTNTEAFF.

V is TRBV5-1 and J is TRBJ2-3, with D unresolved. The germline V gene has CDR1 SGHRS and CDR2 YFSETQ. The CDR3 runs to 15 residues. The ends were cut back, 2 bases at V and 1 base at J, with 11 bases in the middle. Written as DNA, the CDR3 is TGCGCCAGCAGCTTACGTCCCCCGGGCACAGATACGCAGTATTTT. This gives the protein CASSLRPPGTDTQYF.

This chain connects TRBV29-1 to TRBJ2-7, with TRBD1 matching over 7 bases. The CDR3 covers 13 residues. From germline, CDR1 is SQVTM and CDR2 ANQGSEA. V was pared by 0 bases and J by 5 bases, with 4 bases of the junction left unmatched. CDR3 sequence reads: CSVEDRTGNEQYF. The CDR3 DNA reads TGCAGCGTTGAAGATCGGACAGGAAACGAGCAGTACTTC.

The V gene is TRBV28, the J gene TRBJ1-2, with D possibly matching TRBD1 (6 bases). Between the trimmed V and J ends, which lost 5 bases and 4 bases, there was a span of 11 bases. This CDR3 contains 13 residues. CDR1 and CDR2 (germline): MDHEN, SYDVKM. The CDR3 DNA reads TGTGCCAGCAGTCCTGTACAGGGCTATGGCTACACCTTC. Its translation is CASSPVQGYGYTF.

This clone occurred a few times. The V and J genes are TRBV5-6 and TRBJ1-1; 10 bases align to TRBD1. Germline trimming cut 2 bases from V and 4 bases from J; bases unmatched to any gene: 8. The germline V gene encodes CDR1 SGHDT and CDR2 YYEEEE. The CDR3 is 16 amino acids. The CDR3 DNA reads as TGTGCCAGCAGCTTAGCCGGGACAGGGGTGAGCACTGAAGCTTTCTTT. Amino acids: CASSLAGTGVSTEAFF.

The CDR3 sequence: CASSSNNQPQHF. The CDR3 DNA is TGTGCCAGCAGCTCCAACAATCAGCCCCAGCATTTT. This chain joins TRBV7-9 and TRBJ1-5; D gene unclear. From germline, CDR1 is SEHNR and CDR2 FQNEAQ (reference sequence). This CDR3 has 12 amino acids. The V end was cut by 4 bases, the J end by 3 bases, with 4 bases between.

This clone was observed a single time. The V and J genes are TRBV7-9 and TRBJ2-7; TRBD2 aligns across 8 bases. From germline, CDR1 is SEHNR and CDR2 FQNEAQ (reference sequence). This CDR3 has 13 amino acids. Trimming at V came to 6 bases and at J to 3 bases, leaving 4 bases not matched to a gene. CDR3 loop: CASRALAGYEQYF. As DNA, the CDR3 is TGTGCCAGCAGAGCCCTAGCGGGCTACGAGCAGTACTTC.

This chain joins TRBV5-4 and TRBJ2-2; TRBD2 matches at 7 bases. This CDR3 has 16 amino acids. The V and J ends lost 1 base and 3 bases, in that order; junction bases with no gene match: 6. CDR1 SGHNT and CDR2 YYREEE come from the germline V gene (reference sequence). CDR3 amino acids: CASSLSSGVDTGELFF. DNA for the CDR3: TGTGCCAGCAGCTTGTCGAGCGGGGTCGACACCGGGGAGCTGTTTTTT.

V gene TRBV10-3 combines with J gene TRBJ1-5; D possibly corresponds to TRBD1 (5 bases). V lost 7 bases, J lost 4 bases, and 11 bases lay in between. The CDR3 runs 13 residues. Germline values: CDR1 ENHRY, CDR2 SYGVKD. The CDR3 reads CAINTGVNQPQHF. CDR3 bases: TGTGCCATCAATACGGGGGTAAATCAGCCCCAGCATTTT.

The CDR3 DNA sequence: TGTGCCAGCAGCTTTCAGAATAACTATGGCTACACCTTC. This sequence encodes CASSFQNNYGYTF. This rearrangement joins TRBV5-6 to TRBJ1-2; D not certain. Trimming shortened V by 2 bases and J by 1 base, and 6 bases separated the two germline ends. The CDR3 extends over 13 amino acids. Per germline, CDR1 SGHDT and CDR2 YYEEEE. The variable domain in full, completed from reference TRBV5-6 and TRBJ1-2, reads DAGVTQSPTHLIKTRGQQVTLRCSPKSGHDTVSWYQQALGQGPQFIFQYYEEEERQRGNFPDRFSGHQFPNYSSELNVNALLLGDSALYLCASSFQNNYGYTFGSGTRLTVV.

Worth noting for this clone: Germline is not matched at one junction end, which may reflect a read error. V gene TRBV7-7 combines with J gene TRBJ2-3, with D possibly TRBD2 on 6 matching bases. Germline-derived CDR1 and CDR2 are SSHAT and FNYEAQ (reference sequence). The CDR3 length is 13 residues. The CDR3 loop reads CASSFGGSDTQYF. The CDR3 DNA follows: TGTGCTAGCAGCTTTGGGGGGTCAGATACGCAGTATTTT.

The chain joins TRBV9 to TRBJ2-7, with D unresolved. CDR3 length: 13 residues. V was shortened by 4 bases and J by 3 bases, with 11 bases between the two germline ends. Germline-derived CDR1 and CDR2 are SGDLS and YYNGEE. DNA for the CDR3: TGTGCCAGCAGCCCCTCAAACGGCTACGAGCAGTACTTC. Protein product: CASSPSNGYEQYF.

This clone occurred a few times. The chain couples TRBV6-5 to TRBJ1-1; 7 positions agree with TRBD1. This CDR3 region has 14 residues. Germline V lookup: CDR1 MNHEY, CDR2 SVGAGI. The J segment lost 5 bases and the V segment lost 2 bases, leaving 5 bases of the junction unmatched. The CDR3 here is CASSYDRVGTEAFF. In DNA, the CDR3 is TGTGCCAGCAGTTACGACAGGGTGGGGACTGAAGCTTTCTTT.

J is TRBJ2-2 and V is TRBV28, with D unresolved. Trimming removed 0 bases from V and 2 bases from J, with 7 bases in between. The CDR3 runs 15 residues. The germline gives CDR1 MDHEN, CDR2 SYDVKM. CDR3 sequence (DNA): TGTGCCAGCAGTTTATGGGCATCCAACACCGGGGAGCTGTTTTTT. It encodes CASSLWASNTGELFF.

V and J are TRBV11-3 and TRBJ1-1, with 7 bases lining up with TRBD1. CDR3 length equals 12 residues. V was clipped by 3 bases and J by 6 bases; unmatched bases: 1. In germline, CDR1 is SGHNT, CDR2 YENEEA. CDR3: CASSLDRSEAFF. CDR3 in DNA: TGTGCCAGCAGCTTGGACAGGTCTGAAGCTTTCTTT.

This clone has more than one count but fewer than ten. The CDR3 coding sequence is TGTGCCAGCAGCCCCGAGCTGGGGGGAGTTGTCACCGGGGAGCTGTTTTTT. Translating gives CASSPELGGVVTGELFF. The J gene is TRBJ2-2, the V gene TRBV7-9; TRBD2 might be the D (6 bases). The germline V and J ends were trimmed by 5 bases and 4 bases, with 20 bases remaining between them. Germline assignment: CDR1 SEHNR and CDR2 FQNEAQ (reference sequence). The CDR3 totals 17 residues.

The chain joins TRBV5-6 to TRBJ2-2; D might be TRBD1 (5 bases). Germline CDR1 reads SGHDT; CDR2 reads YYEEEE. CDR3 length: 13 residues. V gave up 0 bases and J gave up 6 bases, with 6 bases separating them. The DNA of the CDR3 is TGTGCCAGCAGCTTGGGGGGCCCCGGGGAGCTGTTTTTT. It specifies CASSLGGPGELFF. Supplemented by reference TRBV5-6 and TRBJ2-2, the full variable domain reads DAGVTQSPTHLIKTRGQQVTLRCSPKSGHDTVSWYQQALGQGPQFIFQYYEEEERQRGNFPDRFSGHQFPNYSSELNVNALLLGDSALYLCASSLGGPGELFFGEGSRLTVL.

V usage is TRBV7-2 and J usage is TRBJ2-3; 11 positions agree with TRBD2. Looked up from germline, CDR1 is SGHTA and CDR2 is FQGNSA. The CDR3 runs 14 residues. Trimming took 7 bases from V and 8 from J; bases not matched to a gene: 8. CDR3 sequence (DNA): TGTGCCAGCAACGGGGTTAGCGGGGGGGGTACGCAGTATTTT. It is translated as CASNGVSGGGTQYF. Drawing the rest from reference TRBV7-2 and TRBJ2-3, the complete variable domain is GAGVSQSPSNKVTEKGKDVELRCDPISGHTALYWYRQSLGQGLEFLIYFQGNSAPDKSGLPSDRFSAERTGGSVSTLTIQRTQQEDSAVYLCASNGVSGGGTQYFGPGTRLTVL.